This record concerns one T cell receptor beta chain sequence. The antigen remains undetermined. The libraries were made with immunoSEQ v3.0 at survey level. Profiling relied on immunoSEQ multiplex PCR, and the TCRdb table lists in-frame clones only, not all of them. The sample lists about 21,000 clones, 88% occurring once. The entry originates in a study of long-term antiretroviral therapy in people with HIV. Study-level points and caveats: After ART, diversity increased yet remained lower than transplant donor controls.

In germline, CDR1 is SEHNR, CDR2 FQNEAQ (reference sequence). Trimming shortened V by 0 bases and J by 2 bases, and 10 bases separated the two germline ends. This CDR3 contains 15 residues. The material was unsorted PBMCs, obtained 2.3 years after starting antiretroviral therapy. The gene calls are TRBV7-9 and TRBJ1-1, with D hard to call. This TCR derives from a man aged 60 to 69 with HIV. The DNA of the CDR3 is TGTGCCAGCAGCTTAGCGCGCAGCGTAAACACTGAAGCTTTCTTT. It is translated as CASSLARSVNTEAFF.